The entry below gives a single T cell receptor beta chain sequence along with its context. An oligonucleotide containing a UMI was ligated to the 3' end of TCR cDNA. The SP2 primer and nested alpha and beta constant region primers amplified ligated cDNA in four rounds. One entry per CDR3 protein results from TCRdb running MiXCR on the 5' RACE reads. The sample holds about 56,000 distinct CDR3 sequences, around 7.3% seen once. CDR1 and CDR2 from the germline V gene are LNHNV and YYDKDF (reference sequence). This CDR3 has 15 residues. Trimming took 0 bases from V and 4 from J, leaving 9 bases between them. The data originate from a study of naive and memory T cell subsets.

The chain employs TRBV15 and TRBJ2-2; D is perhaps TRBD2 (6 bases). The clonotype was recovered from a female donor in good health. The DNA for the CDR3 is TGTGCCACCAGCAGAGAGTACGGGGGCACCGGGGAGCTGTTTTTT. Its translation is CATSREYGGTGELFF.